The 17 T cell receptor beta chains below come from one sample, sequenced in a study of Ad26.COV2.S vaccination and SARS-CoV-2 variants. The sample's treatment: 19 received Ad26.COV2.S at low or high dose, single or two shots; several received placebo; per-sample allocation not given. Following the first vaccine or placebo injection, samples were taken on day 63. Some clones are missing from TCRdb's copy, which holds only in-frame ones; the method was immunoSEQ multiplex PCR. The sample lists approximately 340,000 clones, roughly 84% occurring once. Sequencing used peripheral blood, obtained in a trial of Ad26.COV2.S vaccine versus placebo. These receptors were collected from a person aged 18 to 65 who received the Ad26.COV2.S COVID-19 vaccine or a placebo.

Only a few counts were recorded for this clone. This chain connects TRBV5-1 to TRBJ2-2; tentative D call: TRBD2 (5 bases). This CDR3 region has 17 residues. Germline lookup yields CDR1 SGHRS and CDR2 YFSETQ. V lost 0 bases and J 0 bases, leaving 12 bases between the germline ends. The CDR3 here is CASSLDASPTNTGELFF. DNA for the CDR3: TGCGCCAGCAGCTTGGATGCTAGCCCAACGAACACCGGGGAGCTGTTTTTT.

The chain links TRBV30 to TRBJ1-5, with 7 nucleotides matching TRBD1. The V and J ends lost 1 base and 5 bases, in that order; junction bases with no gene match: 2. This CDR3 spans 13 amino acids. In germline, CDR1 is GTSNPN, CDR2 SVGIG (reference sequence). CDR3 coding DNA: TGTGCCTGGAGTGGAGGACAGGATCAGCCCCAGCATTTT. It yields the protein CAWSGGQDQPQHF. Looking up the rest from reference TRBV30 and TRBJ1-5 gives the full variable domain: SQTIHQWPATLVQPVGSPLSLECTVEGTSNPNLYWYRQAAGRGLQLLFYSVGIGQISSEVPQNLSASRPQDRQFILSSKKLLLSDSGFYLCAWSGGQDQPQHFGDGTRLSIL.

This clone was found once. The chain uses TRBV5-6 and TRBJ1-5, with D unclear. The CDR3 runs to 13 residues. V was pared by 4 bases and J by 3 bases, with 8 bases between. Germline CDR1 and CDR2: SGHDT and YYEEEE. DNA of the CDR3: TGTGCCAGCAGCGGAGGTGACAATCAGCCCCAGCATTTT. Its translation: CASSGGDNQPQHF.

The genes are TRBV12-3 or TRBV12-4 and TRBJ2-7; TRBD1 is a possible D gene (6 bases). Trimming removed 5 bases at V and 9 bases at J, with 11 bases between. The length of the CDR3 is 11 residues. The CDR3 is CASSTGSGQYF. The CDR3 region has the DNA TGTGCCAGCAGTACAGGGTCTGGGCAGTACTTC.

The chain links TRBV7-2 to TRBJ2-3; D perhaps matches TRBD2 (6 bases). The CDR3 has 15 residues. CDR1 and CDR2 (germline): SGHTA, FQGNSA. V was trimmed by 6 bases and J by 4 bases, leaving 17 bases between them. The CDR3 DNA is TGTGCCAGCAGACCCGGGACTCCCCCCGCAGATACGCAGTATTTT. Protein: CASRPGTPPADTQYF.

The rearrangement joins TRBV27 to TRBJ2-5; D remains unclear. Germline V gene lookup returns CDR1 MNHEY and CDR2 SMNVEV (reference sequence). This CDR3 region has 14 residues. V was clipped by 5 bases and J by 1 base, with 11 bases between them. The DNA of the CDR3 is TGTGCCAGCAGTCCATGGGCCATCCAAGAGACCCAGTACTTC. Encoded protein: CASSPWAIQETQYF.

The chain joins TRBV5-1 to TRBJ2-3; D is unclear. The germline V gene has CDR1 SGHRS and CDR2 YFSETQ. With 1 base removed from V and 2 bases from J, the gap between germline ends came to 8 bases. The CDR3 sequence is 14 residues long. The CDR3 loop is CASSLNSDTDTQYF. The CDR3 DNA follows: TGCGCCAGCAGCTTGAACTCGGACACAGATACGCAGTATTTT. The full variable domain, completed using reference TRBV5-1 and TRBJ2-3, is KAGVTQTPRYLIKTRGQQVTLSCSPISGHRSVSWYQQTPGQGLQFLFEYFSETQRNKGNFPGRFSGRQFSNSRSEMNVSTLELGDSALYLCASSLNSDTDTQYFGPGTRLTVL.

The V call is TRBV29-1, the J call TRBJ2-4, with 8 bases identical to TRBD1. J gave up 6 bases and V 4 bases, and 8 bases lay outside the gene matches. Germline assignment: CDR1 SQVTM and CDR2 ANQGSEA. The CDR3 contains 14 residues. CDR3 bases: TGCAGCGTTGCGGACCAGGGGGCTATAAACATTCAGTACTTC. Amino acid sequence: CSVADQGAINIQYF.

This clone was seen once. The same CDR3 is also encoded by other DNA sequences in this sample. The chain combines TRBV5-4 with TRBJ2-1, with 9 bases identical to TRBD1. Germline V gene data show CDR1 as SGHNT and CDR2 as YYREEE (reference sequence). This CDR3 has 14 residues. Trimming removed 0 bases from V and 7 bases from J; junction bases left unmatched: 2. CDR3 region: CASSLGQGGNEQFF. The CDR3 bases are TGTGCCAGCAGCTTGGGACAGGGGGGGAATGAGCAGTTCTTC.

This rearrangement joins TRBV11-2 to TRBJ1-1; 8 positions agree with TRBD1. The germline CDR1 and CDR2 sequences are SGHAT and FQNNGV. The J segment lost 12 bases and the V segment lost 1 base, leaving 4 bases of the junction unmatched. This CDR3 has 12 amino acids. The CDR3 loop reads CASSLGTGRTFF. The DNA of the CDR3 is TGTGCCAGCAGCTTAGGGACAGGGCGTACTTTCTTT.

This clone appeared a few times. V usage is TRBV3-1 (or the pseudogene TRBV3-2) and J usage is TRBJ1-2; 7 bases agree with TRBD1. The germline gives CDR1 LGHDT, CDR2 YNNKEL (reference sequence). Losses at the gene ends were 4 bases for V and 7 bases for J; bases not matched to a gene: 12. This CDR3 spans 15 amino acids. The CDR3 loop reads CASSPWGEGASGYTF. Here the CDR3 DNA reads TGTGCCAGCAGCCCCTGGGGTGAGGGGGCGAGTGGCTACACCTTC.

The J gene is TRBJ1-6, the V gene TRBV5-1; weak D call: TRBD1 (6 bases). V lost 0 bases and J lost 7, with 11 bases in between. The V gene's germline CDR1 is SGHRS and CDR2 YFSETQ. CDR3 length equals 15 residues. The CDR3: CASSLGTVPNSPLHF. In DNA, the CDR3 is TGCGCCAGCAGCTTGGGGACAGTACCCAATTCACCCCTCCACTTT.

The chain is built from TRBV5-4 and TRBJ2-1, with D possibly being TRBD1 or TRBD2 (5 bases each). This CDR3 has 13 amino acids. Germline CDR1 and CDR2: SGHNT and YYREEE (reference sequence). V was trimmed by 0 bases and J by 9 bases, leaving 10 bases between them. The CDR3 sequence: CASSLDPGAEQFF. In DNA, the CDR3 is TGTGCCAGCAGCTTGGACCCCGGGGCTGAGCAGTTCTTC.

The chain couples TRBV13 to TRBJ1-4; the D is unclear. The germline V gene encodes CDR1 PRHDT and CDR2 FYEKMQ (reference sequence). The CDR3 is 14 amino acids. V was pared by 5 bases and J by 8 bases, with 15 bases between. CDR3 nucleotide sequence: TGTGCCAGCAGCCCCCGGGGTAGTAGGGAAAAACTGTTTTTT. This codes for CASSPRGSREKLFF.

Concerning this clone itself: The same CDR3 can be traced to other DNA sequences in this sample. The rearrangement uses TRBV4-1 and TRBJ1-1; D is undetermined. V was shortened by 6 bases and J by 5 bases, with 7 bases between the two germline ends. CDR1 MGHRA and CDR2 YSYEKL come from the germline V gene. This CDR3 spans 11 amino acids. Written as DNA, the CDR3 is TGCGCCAGCAGGGGAGGTACTGAAGCTTTCTTT. Protein product: CASRGGTEAFF.

This sequence joins TRBV27 and TRBJ2-3; TRBD2 agrees at 13 bases. CDR1 MNHEY and CDR2 SMNVEV come from the germline V gene (reference sequence). The CDR3 contains 18 residues. The V and J ends lost 4 bases and 1 base, in that order; junction bases with no gene match: 8. This CDR3 reads CASSSLGLAGRGTDTQYF. CDR3 DNA sequence: TGTGCCAGCAGTTCCCTGGGACTAGCGGGACGGGGCACAGATACGCAGTATTTT.

J is TRBJ1-6 and V is TRBV6-5, with D hard to call. The V end was cut by 7 bases, the J end by 5 bases, with 15 bases between. Per germline, CDR1 MNHEY and CDR2 SVGAGI. CDR3 length: 15 residues. The CDR3 region is CASNPRGPNNSPLHF. The CDR3 DNA sequence: TGTGCCAGCAACCCCCGTGGGCCTAATAATTCACCCCTCCACTTT.